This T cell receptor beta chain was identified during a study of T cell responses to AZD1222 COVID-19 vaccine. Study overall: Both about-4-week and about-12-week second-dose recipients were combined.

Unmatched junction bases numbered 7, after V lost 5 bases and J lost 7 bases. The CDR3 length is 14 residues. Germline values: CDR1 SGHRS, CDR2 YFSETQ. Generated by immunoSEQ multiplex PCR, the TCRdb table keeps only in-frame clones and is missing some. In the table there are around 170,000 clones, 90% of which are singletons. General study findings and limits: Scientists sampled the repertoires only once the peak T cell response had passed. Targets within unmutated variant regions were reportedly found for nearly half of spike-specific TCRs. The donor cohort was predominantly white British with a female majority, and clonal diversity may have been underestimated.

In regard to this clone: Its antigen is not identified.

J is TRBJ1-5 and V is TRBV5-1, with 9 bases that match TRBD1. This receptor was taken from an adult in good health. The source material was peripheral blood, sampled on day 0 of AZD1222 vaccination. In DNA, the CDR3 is TGCGCCAGCAGTCGGACAGGGGATGGACAGCCCCAGCATTTT. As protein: CASSRTGDGQPQHF.